Each of the 20 T cell receptor beta chains below was sequenced from the same sample in a study of cytomegalovirus exposure and HLA in healthy donors. PCR employed 60 Vbeta and 13 Jbeta primers. Assay used: immunoSEQ multiplex PCR; TCRdb lists only in-frame clones, some missing. The table lists about 300,000 clones, roughly 88% of them singletons, with 3.5% to 4% in the top ten. The sequencing input was PBMCs. The receptors were sampled from a man aged 35-49 years in good health and CMV-seropositive.

V is TRBV5-1 and J is TRBJ2-3; D not certain. The V end was cut by 0 bases, the J end by 0 bases, with 11 bases between. CDR3 length equals 16 residues. Germline CDR1 SGHRS, CDR2 YFSETQ. The CDR3 protein is CASSLAEASSTDTQYF. CDR3 coding DNA: TGCGCCAGCAGCTTGGCCGAAGCGTCTAGCACAGATACGCAGTATTTT. Full variable domain (remainder filled in from reference TRBV5-1 and TRBJ2-3): KAGVTQTPRYLIKTRGQQVTLSCSPISGHRSVSWYQQTPGQGLQFLFEYFSETQRNKGNFPGRFSGRQFSNSRSEMNVSTLELGDSALYLCASSLAEASSTDTQYFGPGTRLTVL.

This chain uses TRBV28 with TRBJ2-3, with 9 bases lining up with TRBD2. CDR3 size: 14 residues. CDR1 MDHEN and CDR2 SYDVKM come from the germline V gene. V lost 9 bases to trimming and J lost 7 bases; unmatched junction nucleotides: 11. The chain's CDR3 is CASRGGLAGHTQYF. In nucleotides, the CDR3 is TGTGCCAGTAGAGGTGGGCTAGCGGGACATACGCAGTATTTT.

This sequence joins TRBV7-9 and TRBJ1-1; 10 bases align to TRBD1. The ends lost 5 bases at V and 4 bases at J; junction bases unmatched: 13. CDR1 and CDR2 from the germline V gene are SEHNR and FQNEAQ (reference sequence). CDR3 length: 17 amino acids. As DNA, the CDR3 is TGTGCCAGCAGCGATCCCGGACAGGGGGGACGGGGCACTGAAGCTTTCTTT. It yields the protein CASSDPGQGGRGTEAFF.

In its sample, this clone was seen once. The V and J genes are TRBV19 and TRBJ2-5; 8 nucleotides agree with TRBD2. With 5 bases clipped from V and 3 bases from J, the junction kept 8 bases outside the gene matches. Germline loops: CDR1 LNHDA, CDR2 SQIVND (reference sequence). CDR3 length equals 15 residues. The CDR3 coding sequence is TGTGCCAGTAGTTCCAATTCGGGGGGGAAAGAGACCCAGTACTTC. Protein product: CASSSNSGGKETQYF.

The V gene is TRBV13, the J gene TRBJ2-2; TRBD2 aligns across 8 bases. The CDR3 is made up of 16 amino acids. Germline V CDR1 and CDR2: PRHDT, FYEKMQ (reference sequence). The junction had 1 base not matched to a gene; V was cut back by 0 bases and J by 1 base. The CDR3 sequence is CASSLGSGKNTGELFF. DNA of the CDR3: TGTGCCAGCAGCTTAGGTAGCGGGAAGAACACCGGGGAGCTGTTTTTT.

This clone occurred once. This sequence joins TRBV5-1 and TRBJ2-3, with D perhaps matching TRBD2 (6 bases). The germline gives CDR1 SGHRS, CDR2 YFSETQ. This CDR3 has 15 amino acids. Trimming took 3 bases from V and 3 from J, leaving 14 bases between them. CDR3: CASSSLGGPTDTQYF. CDR3 coding DNA: TGCGCCAGCAGCTCCCTGGGAGGACCGACAGATACGCAGTATTTT.

The chain links TRBV19 to TRBJ2-1; 7 positions agree with TRBD2. Trimming cost V 4 bases and J 7 bases; bases outside gene matches: 7. This CDR3 comprises 14 residues. From germline, CDR1 is LNHDA and CDR2 SQIVND (reference sequence). CDR3 amino acids: CASSKREVLNEQFF. The DNA for the CDR3 is TGTGCCAGTAGTAAGCGGGAAGTATTGAATGAGCAGTTCTTC.

The genes are TRBV10-3 and TRBJ2-5; D gene unclear. The end of the DNA aligns better with TRBJ2-7, so the J call may be wrong. In germline, CDR1 is ENHRY, CDR2 SYGVKD. The CDR3 loop spans 11 amino acids. DNA of the CDR3: TGTGCCATCAGTGCAAACTACGAGCAGTACTTC. Amino acids: CAISANYEQYF.

The CDR3 reads CASSPNRGYGYTF. CDR3 sequence (DNA): TGTGCCAGCAGTCCGAACAGGGGCTATGGCTACACCTTC. The chain carries TRBV6-5 and TRBJ1-2, with 7 bases matching TRBD1. The CDR3 runs to 13 residues. V dropped 5 bases and J dropped 4; count of bases not matched to a gene: 4. Germline V gene sequence: CDR1 MNHEY, CDR2 SVGAGI.

This chain uses TRBV5-1 with TRBJ2-7; 8 bases are shared with TRBD2. V lost 7 bases and J lost 0; bases outside the gene matches: 3. CDR1 is SGHRS, CDR2 YFSETQ, per germline. This CDR3 is built from 13 residues. CDR3 sequence reads: CASRGGSSYEQYF. CDR3 nucleotide sequence: TGCGCCAGCCGGGGGGGGAGCTCCTACGAGCAGTACTTC.

The CDR3 here is CASSPGTGSNTGELFF. CDR3 nucleotide sequence: TGTGCCAGCTCACCCGGGACAGGGTCGAACACCGGGGAGCTGTTTTTT. The chain couples TRBV18 to TRBJ2-2; 9 bases are shared with TRBD1. Germline CDR1 reads KGHSH; CDR2 reads LQKENI. J lost 0 bases, V lost 3 bases, and 2 bases had no gene match. The CDR3 runs 16 residues.

This chain connects TRBV5-6 to TRBJ2-3; 11 bases fit TRBD2. CDR3 length: 16 residues. J lost 3 bases, V lost 3 bases, and 6 bases had no gene match. Germline V CDR1 and CDR2: SGHDT, YYEEEE. The CDR3 DNA sequence: TGTGCCAGCAGCTCAACTAGCGGGAGTTCTACAGATACGCAGTATTTT. Amino acid sequence: CASSSTSGSSTDTQYF.

The rearrangement links TRBV7-3 to TRBJ2-2; a possible D gene is TRBD1 (5 bases). Germline CDR1 SGHTA, CDR2 FQGTGA. CDR3 length: 14 amino acids. The V gene lost 2 bases and the J gene lost 4 bases, with 8 bases spanning the gap. The CDR3, as DNA: TGTGCCAGCAGCTTATTTCAGGGCACCGGGGAGCTGTTTTTT. Its translation: CASSLFQGTGELFF.

As concerns this clone: In the same sample, other DNA sequences code for this CDR3. The chain recombines TRBV4-2 with TRBJ1-5; 8 positions match TRBD1. This CDR3 has 16 amino acids. J was trimmed by 1 base and V by 1 base; bases with no gene match: 3. Germline V gene sequence: CDR1 LGHNA, CDR2 YNFKEQ. The CDR3 here is CASSQGQGQSNQPQHF. DNA of the CDR3: TGTGCCAGCAGCCAAGGACAGGGGCAAAGCAATCAGCCCCAGCATTTT.

V is TRBV5-1 and J is TRBJ1-1, with TRBD1 matching over 8 bases. This CDR3 has 16 amino acids. The junction had 7 bases not matched to a gene; V was cut back by 0 bases and J by 3 bases. Germline CDR1 is SGHRS and CDR2 is YFSETQ. This chain's CDR3 is CASSLGQGARDTEAFF. The CDR3, as DNA: TGCGCCAGCAGCTTGGGCCAGGGGGCTCGGGACACTGAAGCTTTCTTT.

The CDR3 here is CASSINAPSGGVTDTQYF. The CDR3 region has the DNA TGTGCCAGTAGTATAAACGCCCCCAGTGGGGGCGTCACAGATACGCAGTATTTT. V gene TRBV19 combines with J gene TRBJ2-3; tentatively, D is TRBD1 (6 bases). Germline values: CDR1 LNHDA, CDR2 SQIVND (reference sequence). Trimming pared 2 bases from V and 2 bases from J, leaving 20 bases between. This CDR3 contains 18 residues.

The genes are TRBV19 and TRBJ2-1, with D perhaps TRBD2 (6 bases). The CDR3 spans 15 residues. Per the germline V gene, CDR1 is LNHDA and CDR2 is SQIVND (reference sequence). V was clipped by 7 bases and J by 2 bases, with 15 bases between them. The CDR3 here is CASTSLLATYNEQFF. Here the CDR3 DNA reads TGTGCCAGTACGTCTCTACTAGCCACCTACAATGAGCAGTTCTTC.

V is TRBV28 and J is TRBJ1-2; the D is unclear. The CDR3 is 12 amino acids. The V end lost 8 bases, the J end lost 5 bases, and 12 bases lay between the germline ends. The germline CDR1 and CDR2 sequences are MDHEN and SYDVKM. The CDR3: CASLSRGYGYTF. The CDR3 DNA reads TGTGCCAGCCTGTCCCGGGGATATGGCTACACCTTC.

V and J are TRBV5-4 and TRBJ1-4; tentative D call: TRBD1 (5 bases). The CDR3 loop spans 15 amino acids. Germline CDR1 SGHNT, CDR2 YYREEE (reference sequence). V shed 4 bases and J shed 4 bases, with 14 bases lying between them. DNA of the CDR3: TGTGCCAGCAGCGCGCCAGGAGGGGTTAATGAAAAACTGTTTTTT. Translating gives CASSAPGGVNEKLFF.

With respect to this clone: At one of its ends the junction is not consistent with the germline gene, which may arise from a read error. The chain combines TRBV7-9 with TRBJ2-7; 7 positions agree with TRBD1. The CDR3 length is 16 residues. The V gene's germline CDR1 is SEHNR and CDR2 FQNEAQ (reference sequence). CDR3 protein: CSSSLYPRDSSYEQYF. In DNA form, the CDR3 reads TGTTCCAGCAGCTTATACCCGAGGGACAGCTCCTACGAGCAGTACTTC.